What follows is one T cell receptor beta chain and its context. Repertoires were generated with immunoSEQ multiplex PCR, while TCRdb's copy carries only in-frame clones and drops some. Of 100,000 or so clones in the sample, roughly 77% are singletons; the top ten hold 20% to 25%. The data were obtained in a study of blood T cell repertoires in COVID-19. At the level of the study: The cDNA or gDNA used as material had been derived from T cells, B-cell-depleted T cells, or PBMCs.

Per germline, CDR1 SEHNR and CDR2 FQNEAQ (reference sequence). The length of the CDR3 is 13 residues. Germline trimming cut 9 bases from V and 6 bases from J; bases unmatched to any gene: 9. Specimen: peripheral blood. The receptor was derived from a human donor in a cohort sampled during active COVID-19. J is TRBJ1-2 and V is TRBV7-9, with 8 positions matching TRBD1. This CDR3 is CASGQGWDNGYTF. The CDR3 DNA follows: TGTGCCAGTGGACAGGGTTGGGATAATGGCTACACCTTC. Full variable domain (outside the CDR3, taken from reference TRBV7-9 and TRBJ1-2): DTGVSQNPRHKITKRGQNVTFRCDPISEHNRLYWYRQTLGQGPEFLTYFQNEAQLEKSRLLSDRFSAERPKGSFSTLEIQRTEQGDSAMYLCASGQGWDNGYTFGSGTRLTVV.